This T cell receptor (beta chain) was captured in a study of cytomegalovirus exposure and HLA in healthy donors. 60 Vbeta and 13 Jbeta primers were used in PCR. Using immunoSEQ multiplex PCR, the repertoire was profiled, and TCRdb retains in-frame clones only, with some absent. Here the sample spans around 190,000 clones, about four fifths being singletons. Study-level points and caveats: The productive fraction for most TCR beta V segments was about 90% or about 30% in an earlier analysis. HLA alleles showed associations with 16,951 TCR beta sequences in a later analysis, at a 0.05 false discovery rate. Common viral pathogens (according to a later analysis) appeared linked to several of the most significant clusters. The investigators catalogued 150 to 200 TCR beta chains as cytomegalovirus-associated.

The CDR3 consists of 17 residues. Trimming pared 0 bases from V and 3 bases from J, leaving 15 bases between. Germline V gene sequence: CDR1 LGHNA, CDR2 YNFKEQ. Comments on this clone: The antigen is unknown.

This TCR was sampled from a woman aged 25 to 39 in good health and CMV-seropositive. The sequencing input was PBMCs. This chain joins TRBV4-2 and TRBJ2-1; no clear D. The CDR3 here is CASSQDNWQADYNEQFF. CDR3 sequence (DNA): TGTGCCAGCAGCCAAGACAATTGGCAGGCAGACTACAATGAGCAGTTCTTC.